This T cell receptor (beta chain) came from a study of cytomegalovirus exposure and HLA in healthy donors. Assay: immunoSEQ multiplex PCR; the TCRdb copy retains only in-frame clones and omits some. The data contain around 60,000 clones, about 91% of them singletons. Germline values: CDR1 SNHLY, CDR2 FYNNEI. This CDR3 contains 15 residues. The V gene lost 2 bases and the J gene lost 5 bases, with 16 bases spanning the gap. The genes are TRBV2 and TRBJ2-7, with a weak D call TRBD2 (6 bases). This sequence originates from a woman between 18 and 30 years old in good health and CMV-seronegative. Sequenced: PBMCs. CDR3 amino acids: CASSESPGLGHEQYF. The CDR3 coding sequence is TGTGCCAGCAGTGAATCCCCGGGACTTGGGCACGAGCAGTACTTC.